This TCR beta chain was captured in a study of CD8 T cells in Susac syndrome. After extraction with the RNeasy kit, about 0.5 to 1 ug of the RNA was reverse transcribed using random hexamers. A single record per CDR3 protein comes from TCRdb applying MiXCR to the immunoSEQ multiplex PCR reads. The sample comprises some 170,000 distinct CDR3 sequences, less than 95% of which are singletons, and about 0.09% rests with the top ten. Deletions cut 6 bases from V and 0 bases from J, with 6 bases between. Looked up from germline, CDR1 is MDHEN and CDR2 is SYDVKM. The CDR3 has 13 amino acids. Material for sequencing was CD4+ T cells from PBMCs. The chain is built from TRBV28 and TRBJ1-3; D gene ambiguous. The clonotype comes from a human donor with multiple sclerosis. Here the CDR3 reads CASRQSSGNTIYF. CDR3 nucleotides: TGTGCCAGCAGACAGAGCTCTGGAAACACCATATATTTT. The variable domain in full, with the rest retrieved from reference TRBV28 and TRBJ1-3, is DVKVTQSSRYLVKRTGEKVFLECVQDMDHENMFWYRQDPGLGLRLIYFSYDVKMKEKGDIPEGYSVSREKKERFSLILESASTNQTSMYLCASRQSSGNTIYFGEGSWLTVV.